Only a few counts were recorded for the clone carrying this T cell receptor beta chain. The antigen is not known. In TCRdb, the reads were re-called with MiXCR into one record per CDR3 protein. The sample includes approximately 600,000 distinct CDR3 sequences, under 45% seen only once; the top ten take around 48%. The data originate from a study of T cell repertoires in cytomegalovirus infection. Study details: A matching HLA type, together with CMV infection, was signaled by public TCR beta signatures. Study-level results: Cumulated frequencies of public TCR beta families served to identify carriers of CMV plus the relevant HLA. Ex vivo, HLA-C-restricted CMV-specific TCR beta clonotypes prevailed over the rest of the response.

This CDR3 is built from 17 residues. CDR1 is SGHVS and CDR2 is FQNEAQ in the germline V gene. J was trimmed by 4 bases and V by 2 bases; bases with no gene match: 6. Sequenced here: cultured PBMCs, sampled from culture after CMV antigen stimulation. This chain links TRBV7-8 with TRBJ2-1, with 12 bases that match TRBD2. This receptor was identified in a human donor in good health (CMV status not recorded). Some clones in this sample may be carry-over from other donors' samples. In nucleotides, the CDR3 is TGTGCCAGCAGCTTAACTAGCGGGAGGCCCCAATACAATGAGCAGTTCTTC. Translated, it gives CASSLTSGRPQYNEQFF.